The 19 T cell receptor beta chains below all came from one sample that was sequenced in a study of cytomegalovirus exposure and HLA in healthy donors. 13 Jbeta primers and 60 Vbeta primers were used for the PCR. The table came from immunoSEQ multiplex PCR; TCRdb's copy has only in-frame clones and leaves some out. The sample carries roughly 130,000 clones, roughly three quarters recorded once. Sequenced sample: PBMCs. Every receptor here comes from a woman aged 40-49 years in good health and CMV-seronegative.

V usage is TRBV7-8 and J usage is TRBJ2-7; 7 positions agree with TRBD1. V was clipped by 1 base and J by 3 bases; unmatched bases: 3. Germline assignment: CDR1 SGHVS and CDR2 FQNEAQ. This CDR3 spans 14 amino acids. The DNA of the CDR3 is TGTGCCAGCAGCTTAGGGGACAGCTACTACGAGCAGTACTTC. This gives the protein CASSLGDSYYEQYF.

This rearrangement joins TRBV7-8 to TRBJ1-2; 7 bases align to TRBD1. The germline V gene encodes CDR1 SGHVS and CDR2 FQNEAQ. The CDR3 runs 15 residues. J lost 5 bases, V lost 4 bases, and 10 bases had no gene match. This chain's CDR3 is CASSSFPGQSYGYTF. In nucleotides, the CDR3 is TGTGCCAGCAGCTCCTTTCCGGGACAGAGTTATGGCTACACCTTC.

The chain uses TRBV7-2 and TRBJ1-5; 8 nucleotides line up with TRBD1. The CDR3 contains 17 residues. Germline-derived CDR1 and CDR2 are SGHTA and FQGNSA. Trimming cost V 2 bases and J 1 base; bases outside gene matches: 7. CDR3: CASSLTLTGVSNQPQHF. CDR3 nucleotides: TGTGCCAGCAGCTTAACCCTGACAGGGGTGAGCAATCAGCCCCAGCATTTT.

The rearrangement joins TRBV7-9 to TRBJ1-1; D is uncertain. CDR3 length equals 12 residues. Germline loops: CDR1 SEHNR, CDR2 FQNEAQ (reference sequence). V shed 2 bases and J shed 6 bases, with 7 bases lying between them. CDR3 in DNA: TGTGCCAGCAGCTTAACATCGCCTGAAGCTTTCTTT. Translating it yields CASSLTSPEAFF.

This clone was seen a single time. The chain combines TRBV5-1 with TRBJ2-1; 15 bases map to TRBD2. V lost 0 bases, J lost 8 bases, and 3 bases stayed unmatched. The length of the CDR3 is 16 residues. CDR1 is SGHRS and CDR2 is YFSETQ in the germline V gene. This chain's CDR3 is CASSLDGLAGGDEQFF. Written as DNA, the CDR3 is TGCGCCAGCAGCTTGGACGGACTAGCGGGAGGGGATGAGCAGTTCTTC.

This clone was seen a handful of times. The chain has TRBV11-1 and TRBJ2-7; TRBD2 might be the D (7 bases). The germline CDR1 and CDR2 sequences are SGHAT and FQDESV (reference sequence). Trimming took off 1 base at V and 6 bases at J, with 13 bases between the two ends. The CDR3 has 14 residues. The CDR3: CASSLERGASEQYF. The DNA for the CDR3 is TGTGCCAGCAGCTTAGAACGGGGGGCGAGCGAGCAGTACTTC.

The chain recombines TRBV2 with TRBJ1-1, with 8 bases identical to TRBD1. The V gene's germline CDR1 is SNHLY and CDR2 FYNNEI. The ends lost 5 bases at V and 5 bases at J; junction bases unmatched: 4. CDR3 length: 13 residues. The CDR3 region has the DNA TGTGCCAGCAGTCAGGGGGCGCATACTGAAGCTTTCTTT. It codes for CASSQGAHTEAFF.

The genes are TRBV5-1 and TRBJ2-5; weak D call: TRBD2 (5 bases). The CDR3 sequence is 14 residues long. V was cut by 0 bases and J by 11 bases, with 17 bases left in between. The germline CDR1 and CDR2 sequences are SGHRS and YFSETQ. The CDR3 sequence is CASSLAGVTREQYF. The CDR3 DNA is TGCGCCAGCAGCTTGGCCGGGGTCACGAGAGAGCAGTACTTC.

This clone showed up just a few times. The chain employs TRBV2 and TRBJ2-1; the D gene is possibly TRBD2 (6 bases). The CDR3 has 13 amino acids. Germline CDR1 SNHLY, CDR2 FYNNEI. Trimming pared 3 bases from V and 6 bases from J, leaving 9 bases between. CDR3 sequence: CASSEEGFNEQFF. The DNA for the CDR3 is TGTGCCAGCAGTGAGGAGGGGTTCAATGAGCAGTTCTTC.

This rearrangement joins TRBV6-1 to TRBJ1-5, with D possibly TRBD1 on 6 matching bases. Germline CDR1 MNHNS, CDR2 SASEGT. CDR3 length: 12 amino acids. V lost 8 bases and J lost 4, with 9 bases in between. CDR3: CASGDRNQPQHF. Written as DNA, the CDR3 is TGTGCCAGCGGAGACAGGAATCAGCCCCAGCATTTT.

This clone occurred a few times. The chain carries TRBV10-1 and TRBJ2-1, with D tentatively TRBD2 (6 bases). V was pared by 5 bases and J by 6 bases, with 14 bases between. Germline-derived CDR1 and CDR2 are WNHNN and SYGVQD (reference sequence). The CDR3 has 14 residues. DNA for the CDR3: TGCGCCAGCAGTAGGGACTTAGCACCCAATGAGCAGTTCTTC. Its protein is CASSRDLAPNEQFF.

The chain links TRBV7-3 to TRBJ2-3; 9 bases fit TRBD2. The J segment lost 4 bases and the V segment lost 3 bases, leaving 5 bases of the junction unmatched. Germline CDR1 is SGHTA and CDR2 is FQGTGA. This CDR3 contains 15 residues. CDR3 DNA sequence: TGTGCCAGCAGCTTCGCGGGGGGGCCGTCAGATACGCAGTATTTT. Its protein product is CASSFAGGPSDTQYF.

The chain couples TRBV10-3 to TRBJ2-5; TRBD2 aligns across 7 bases. The J call is in doubt because the DNA end fits TRBJ2-7 better. Germline-derived CDR1 and CDR2 are ENHRY and SYGVKD. The CDR3 has 14 amino acids. CDR3 amino acids: CAISESTGGYEQYF. In nucleotides, the CDR3 is TGTGCCATCAGTGAGTCGACGGGGGGCTACGAGCAGTACTTC.

The chain is built from TRBV5-8 and TRBJ1-1; D call uncertain. The CDR3 runs 13 residues. V was cut by 4 bases and J by 7 bases, with 14 bases left in between. Germline V gives CDR1 SGHTS, CDR2 YDEGEE. In nucleotides, the CDR3 is TGTGCCAGCAGCGATTTATCCCCCAGTGAAGCTTTCTTT. It encodes CASSDLSPSEAFF.

The V and J genes are TRBV2 and TRBJ1-1; 8 bases agree with TRBD1. CDR1 and CDR2 (germline): SNHLY, FYNNEI. CDR3 length equals 14 residues. Trimming removed 8 bases from V and 5 bases from J; junction bases left unmatched: 10. The CDR3, as DNA: TGTGCCAGCTCTCCCCGACAGGGGAATACTGAAGCTTTCTTT. It encodes CASSPRQGNTEAFF.

CDR3 coding DNA: TGTGCCAGCAGCCCTGGGGACTACTCTAATGAAAAACTGTTTTTT. Protein product: CASSPGDYSNEKLFF. V is TRBV7-9 and J is TRBJ1-4, with a tentative D call TRBD1 (5 bases). V was pared by 5 bases and J by 3 bases, with 13 bases between. Germline V gene lookup returns CDR1 SEHNR and CDR2 FQNEAQ (reference sequence). The CDR3 length is 15 residues.

The genes are TRBV10-3 and TRBJ2-1, with D possibly matching TRBD1 (5 bases). V was trimmed by 0 bases and J by 8 bases, leaving 11 bases between them. CDR1 is ENHRY and CDR2 is SYGVKD in the germline V gene. The length of the CDR3 is 14 residues. The CDR3 reads CAISESKDKDEQFF. DNA for the CDR3: TGTGCCATCAGTGAGTCGAAGGACAAGGATGAGCAGTTCTTC.

The rearrangement links TRBV5-1 to TRBJ2-5; 9 bases map to TRBD2. The CDR3 length is 14 residues. CDR1 is SGHRS and CDR2 is YFSETQ in the germline V gene. V trimming: 3 bases; J trimming: 7 bases; junction bases outside the gene matches: 7. CDR3 loop: CASSSAGSGGTQYF. Written as DNA, the CDR3 is TGCGCCAGCAGCTCGGCTGGTAGCGGGGGGACCCAGTACTTC.

This chain uses TRBV6-6 with TRBJ2-3, with 7 nucleotides matching TRBD2. CDR1 is MNHNY, CDR2 SVGAGI, per germline (reference sequence). This CDR3 is 16 amino acids long. The V gene end was trimmed by 4 bases and the J gene end by 0 bases; junction bases not matched to a gene: 7. Here the CDR3 reads CASSFPLRGSTDTQYF. The CDR3 nucleotides read TGTGCCAGCAGTTTCCCACTGCGGGGGAGCACAGATACGCAGTATTTT.